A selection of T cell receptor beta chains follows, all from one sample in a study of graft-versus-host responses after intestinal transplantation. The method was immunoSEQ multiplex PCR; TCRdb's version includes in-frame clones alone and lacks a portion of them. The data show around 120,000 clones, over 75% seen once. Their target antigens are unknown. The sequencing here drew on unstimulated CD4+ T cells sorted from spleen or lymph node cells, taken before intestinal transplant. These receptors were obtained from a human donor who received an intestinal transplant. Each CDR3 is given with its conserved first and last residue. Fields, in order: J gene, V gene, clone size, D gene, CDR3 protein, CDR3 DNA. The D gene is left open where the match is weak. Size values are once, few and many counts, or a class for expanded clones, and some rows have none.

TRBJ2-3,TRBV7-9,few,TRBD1,CASSLTGADTQYF,TGTGCCAGCAGCTTAACAGGGGCAGATACGCAGTATTTT
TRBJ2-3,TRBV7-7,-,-,CASSYTTSSTDTQYF,TGTGCCAGCAGTTATACAACCTCCAGTACAGATACGCAGTATTTT
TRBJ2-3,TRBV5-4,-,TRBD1,CASSLRLMGQGTDTQYF,TGTGCCAGCAGCTTGAGATTAATGGGACAGGGGACAGATACGCAGTATTTT
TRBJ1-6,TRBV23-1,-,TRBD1,CASSQSTGGSYNSPLHF,TGCGCCAGCAGTCAATCGACAGGGGGCTCCTATAATTCACCCCTCCACTTT
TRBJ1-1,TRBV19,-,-,CASSIQVMNTEAFF,TGTGCCAGTAGTATACAGGTCATGAACACTGAAGCTTTCTTT
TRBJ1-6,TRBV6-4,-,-,CASKGRTGDSPLHF,TGTGCCAGCAAAGGGAGGACTGGGGATTCACCCCTCCACTTT
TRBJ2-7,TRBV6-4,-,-,CASRITGPEGFEQYF,TGTGCCAGCAGAATAACCGGGCCCGAGGGATTCGAGCAGTACTTC
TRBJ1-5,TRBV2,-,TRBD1,CASNPLGTGSNQPQHF,TGTGCCAGCAACCCGCTTGGGACAGGTTCCAATCAGCCCCAGCATTTT
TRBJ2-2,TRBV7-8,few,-,CASSTGLLTGELFF,TGTGCCAGCAGCACGGGACTGCTGACCGGGGAGCTGTTTTTT
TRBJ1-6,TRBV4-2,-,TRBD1,CASSQGTGVGSPLHF,TGTGCCAGCAGCCAAGGGACAGGGGTAGGGTCACCCCTCCACTTT
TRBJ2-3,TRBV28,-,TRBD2,CASGASGRLDTQYF,TGTGCCAGCGGGGCTAGCGGGCGCTTAGATACGCAGTATTTT
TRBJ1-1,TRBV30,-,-,CAWSVPPGKAFF,TGTGCCTGGAGTGTCCCCCCCGGGAAAGCTTTCTTT
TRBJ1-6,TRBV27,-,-,CASSFFAGPSSSYNSPLHF,TGTGCCAGCAGTTTTTTTGCAGGGCCCTCCAGCTCCTATAATTCACCCCTCCACTTT
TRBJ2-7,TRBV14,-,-,CASSQFAGYEQYF,TGTGCCAGCAGCCAATTCGCGGGGTACGAGCAGTACTTC
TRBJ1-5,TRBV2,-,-,CASSSTGPEWPQHF,TGTGCCAGCAGTTCTACAGGGCCGGAGTGGCCCCAGCATTTT
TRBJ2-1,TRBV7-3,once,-,CASSPLGPGEQFF,TGTGCCAGCAGCCCCCTAGGCCCGGGTGAGCAGTTCTTC
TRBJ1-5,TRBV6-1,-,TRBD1,CATTGGPSNQPQHF,TGTGCCACCACAGGGGGGCCTAGCAATCAGCCCCAGCATTTT
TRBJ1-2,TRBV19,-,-,CASSTPAGRLRYTF,TGTGCCAGTTCAACACCAGCAGGGAGGTTGCGCTACACCTTC
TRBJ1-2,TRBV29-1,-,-,CSVDPFEDISNTF,TGCAGCGTCGACCCCTTTGAGGACATATCCAACACCTTC
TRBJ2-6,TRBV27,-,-,CASSLRRARSSGANVLTF,TGTGCCAGCAGTCTCCGCAGGGCCCGAAGCTCTGGGGCCAACGTCCTGACTTTC
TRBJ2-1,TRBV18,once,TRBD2,CASSSGGLYNEQFF,TGTGCCAGCTCCAGCGGGGGCTTATACAATGAGCAGTTCTTC
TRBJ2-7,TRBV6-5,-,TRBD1,CASSRDRAYEQYF,TGTGCCAGCAGCCGGGACAGAGCCTACGAGCAGTACTTC
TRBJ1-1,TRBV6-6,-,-,CASSYFTGNTEAFF,TGTGCCAGCAGTTACTTTACGGGGAACACTGAAGCTTTCTTT
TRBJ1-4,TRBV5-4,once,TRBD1,CASSSFSGTVGEKLFF,TGTGCCAGCAGCTCTTTTTCCGGGACAGTGGGAGAAAAACTGTTTTTT
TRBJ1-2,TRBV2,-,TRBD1,CASRGTGGNYGYTF,TGTGCCAGCAGGGGGACAGGGGGGAACTATGGCTACACCTTC
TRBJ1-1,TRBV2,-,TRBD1,CASSGDRGNTEAFF,TGTGCCAGCAGTGGGGACAGGGGGAACACTGAAGCTTTCTTT
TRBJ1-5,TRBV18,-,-,CASSPTEGRGGNQPQHF,TGTGCCAGCTCACCGACGGAGGGGCGAGGTGGCAATCAGCCCCAGCATTTT
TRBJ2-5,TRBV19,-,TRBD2,CASSISGTSFDQYF,TGTGCCAGTAGTATTTCCGGGACTAGCTTTGATCAGTACTTC
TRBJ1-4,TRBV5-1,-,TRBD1,CASSLSGTGGSEKLFF,TGCGCCAGCAGCCTCTCCGGGACAGGGGGCAGCGAAAAACTGTTTTTT
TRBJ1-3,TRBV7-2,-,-,CASSRVSSGNTIYF,TGTGCCAGCAGCCGGGTCAGCTCTGGAAACACCATATATTTT
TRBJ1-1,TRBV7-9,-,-,CASSSQRTGLNTEAFF,TGTGCCAGCAGCTCACAAAGAACAGGGCTGAACACTGAAGCTTTCTTT
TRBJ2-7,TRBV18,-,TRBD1,CASSLQGFTYEQYF,TGTGCCAGCTCACTACAGGGGTTTACCTACGAGCAGTACTTC
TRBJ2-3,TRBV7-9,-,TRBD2,CASSLVSGGPTDTQYF,TGTGCCAGCAGCTTAGTTAGCGGGGGGCCCACAGATACGCAGTATTTT
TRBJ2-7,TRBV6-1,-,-,CASRPTGFYPYEQYF,TGTGCCAGCAGACCTACAGGATTTTACCCCTACGAGCAGTACTTC
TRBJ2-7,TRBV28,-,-,CASSFGGEEDYEQYF,TGTGCCAGCAGTTTTGGAGGGGAGGAGGACTACGAGCAGTACTTC
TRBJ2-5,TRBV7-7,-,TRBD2,CASSFPTSVGTQYF,TGTGCCAGCAGCTTTCCGACTAGCGTGGGGACCCAGTACTTC
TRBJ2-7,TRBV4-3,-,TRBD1,CASSRITTGGEEQYF,TGCGCCAGCAGCCGGATAACAACAGGGGGCGAAGAGCAGTACTTC
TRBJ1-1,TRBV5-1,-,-,CASSLTGLIIETTEAFF,TGCGCCAGCAGCTTAACAGGCTTAATCATAGAGACCACTGAAGCTTTCTTT
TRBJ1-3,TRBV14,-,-,CASRQQGFNTIYF,TGTGCCAGCAGACAACAGGGATTCAACACCATATATTTT